This TCR beta chain was retrieved from a study of cytomegalovirus exposure and HLA in healthy donors. The CDR3 is 13 amino acids. V was pared by 0 bases and J by 7 bases, with 10 bases between. Germline CDR1 and CDR2: SEHNR and FQNEAQ (reference sequence). Study-level points and caveats: Among the CMV-associated chains, three were confirmed in vitro as specific for CMV antigens.

Sequencing used immunoSEQ multiplex PCR; TCRdb keeps in-frame clones, though not all of them. The table records over 110,000 clones, approximately 86% of them present only once. As for this clone: The antigen remains unidentified.

The sequenced material came from PBMCs. V and J are TRBV7-9 and TRBJ2-7, with D possibly being TRBD2 (5 bases). The sequence derives from a man between 18 and 35 years old in good health and CMV-seropositive. CDR3 sequence (DNA): TGTGCCAGCAGCTTAGCCAATCGGGGAGAGCAGTACTTC. Amino acid sequence: CASSLANRGEQYF.